The source of this T cell receptor (beta chain) is a study of regulatory T cells in long-lasting Graves disease. Described time point: newly diagnosed GD, antithyroid drugs for less than 3 months. PBMC-extracted RNA yielded the TCR library. Enrollment of patients was through an endocrinology department in Xi'an, China. Overall study results and limits: Persistent cases favored TRBV28, TRBJ1-2 and TRBJ2-5.

The V end lost 0 bases, the J end lost 4 bases, and 7 bases lay between the germline ends. Germline V gene data show CDR1 as SGHKS and CDR2 as YYEKEE (reference sequence). The CDR3 runs 13 residues. CDR3 regions were amplified by Arm-PCR using iRepertoire HTBI primers to build TCR beta libraries. TCRdb re-called the multiplex PCR reads with MiXCR, one entry per CDR3 protein. The sample holds roughly 420,000 distinct CDR3 sequences, around 15% seen once. This clonotype was recorded at least ten times. The antigen is unknown. This clonotype originated in a female donor with Graves disease. This material consisted of peripheral blood mononuclear cells (PBMCs), taken at new diagnosis, from a patient treated with antithyroid drugs. This sequence joins TRBV5-5 and TRBJ1-2, with D perhaps matching TRBD1 (6 bases). CDR3 sequence reads: CASSLGRGYGYTF. CDR3 nucleotides: TGTGCCAGCAGCTTGGGCAGGGGCTATGGCTACACCTTC.